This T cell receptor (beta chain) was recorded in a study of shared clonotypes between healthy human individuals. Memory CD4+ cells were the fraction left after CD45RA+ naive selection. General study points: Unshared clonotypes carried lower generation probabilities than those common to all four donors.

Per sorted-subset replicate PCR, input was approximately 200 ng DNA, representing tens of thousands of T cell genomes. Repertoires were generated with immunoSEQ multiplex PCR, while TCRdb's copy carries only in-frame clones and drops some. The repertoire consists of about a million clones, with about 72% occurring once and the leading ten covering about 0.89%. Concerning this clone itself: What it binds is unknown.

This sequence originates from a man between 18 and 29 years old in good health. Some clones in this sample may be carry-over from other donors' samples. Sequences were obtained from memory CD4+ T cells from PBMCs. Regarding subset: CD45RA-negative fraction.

This chain's CDR3 is CASSRNSGQGTGYGYTF. Here the CDR3 DNA reads TGTGCCAGCAGTAGAAACTCTGGACAGGGGACGGGCTATGGCTACACCTTC. The V gene is TRBV7-9, the J gene TRBJ1-2, with TRBD1 identical over 9 bases. This CDR3 comprises 17 residues. The germline gives CDR1 SEHNR, CDR2 FQNEAQ (reference sequence). V was pared by 6 bases and J by 4 bases, with 15 bases of the junction left unmatched.